A single sample gave rise to the 19 T cell receptor beta chains below, sequenced in a study of cytomegalovirus exposure and HLA in healthy donors. A multiplex PCR was run with 60 Vbeta primers and 13 Jbeta primers. TCRdb's copy holds only in-frame clones and misses some; the assay was immunoSEQ multiplex PCR. The sample comprises nearly 100,000 clones, approximately 9% of which are singletons, and 4.5% to 6.5% rests with the top ten. Source material: PBMCs. The receptor source for this set is a man between 45 and 60 years old in good health and CMV-seropositive.

The chain has TRBV2 and TRBJ2-2, with D perhaps matching TRBD1 (6 bases). Germline V lookup: CDR1 SNHLY, CDR2 FYNNEI. V lost 5 bases, J lost 3 bases, and 13 bases lay in between. CDR3 length: 15 residues. In DNA form, the CDR3 reads TGTGCCAGCAGTCGCCGACAGGAACACACCGGGGAGCTGTTTTTT. As protein: CASSRRQEHTGELFF.

This clone was counted only a few times. The genes are TRBV2 and TRBJ1-4; 7 bases match TRBD1. This CDR3 comprises 13 residues. With V trimmed by 7 bases and J by 8 bases, 7 bases remained unmatched. CDR1 and CDR2 (germline): SNHLY, FYNNEI. CDR3 amino acids: CASNDRVGEKLFF. CDR3 nucleotides: TGTGCCAGCAATGACAGGGTGGGGGAAAAACTGTTTTTT.

This clone has a handful of counts. The chain uses TRBV9 and TRBJ2-7; D is perhaps TRBD2 (5 bases). CDR1 and CDR2 (germline): SGDLS, YYNGEE. Deletions cut 0 bases from V and 6 bases from J, with 7 bases between. CDR3 length: 12 amino acids. CDR3 amino acids: CASSVGAGEQYF. CDR3 coding DNA: TGTGCCAGCAGCGTAGGGGCGGGCGAGCAGTACTTC.

The chain couples TRBV19 to TRBJ2-4; 8 positions match TRBD1. The CDR3 consists of 14 residues. Trimming cost V 5 bases and J 6 bases; bases outside gene matches: 6. CDR1 and CDR2 (germline): LNHDA, SQIVND (reference sequence). The CDR3 bases are TGTGCCAGTAGTCCTCGGACAGGGCTAAACATTCAGTACTTC. As protein: CASSPRTGLNIQYF.

The sample holds a few counts of this clone. J is TRBJ2-1 and V is TRBV5-1, with 7 bases identical to TRBD1. Germline trimming cut 0 bases from V and 3 bases from J; bases unmatched to any gene: 0. The germline CDR1 and CDR2 sequences are SGHRS and YFSETQ. The CDR3 has 14 residues. The CDR3 bases are TGCGCCAGCAGCTTGGGGGACAGCTACAATGAGCAGTTCTTC. It yields the protein CASSLGDSYNEQFF.

This clone was detected a few times. V is TRBV30 and J is TRBJ1-3, with a weak D call TRBD1 (5 bases). Germline CDR1 GTSNPN, CDR2 SVGIG (reference sequence). The CDR3 is 14 residues long. V lost 0 bases and J lost 1, with 7 bases in between. CDR3 region: CAWSVGVSGNTIYF. As DNA, the CDR3 is TGTGCCTGGAGTGTAGGGGTTTCTGGAAACACCATATATTTT.

This clone was recorded a few times. The chain has TRBV11-1 and TRBJ2-1; possible D gene TRBD1, 6 bases. V dropped 5 bases and J dropped 3 bases, with 17 bases sitting between them. CDR3 length: 16 residues. Germline-derived CDR1 and CDR2 are SGHAT and FQDESV (reference sequence). CDR3 residues: CASSGGRRGLYNEQFF. The CDR3 DNA sequence: TGTGCCAGCAGCGGTGGGCGCAGGGGCCTCTACAATGAGCAGTTCTTC.

V usage is TRBV19 and J usage is TRBJ1-1; possible D gene TRBD1, 6 bases. The CDR3 is 13 residues long. From germline, CDR1 is LNHDA and CDR2 SQIVND (reference sequence). Trimming pared 4 bases from V and 2 bases from J, leaving 8 bases between. CDR3: CASSTQGNTEAFF. In DNA form, the CDR3 reads TGTGCCAGTAGTACACAGGGTAACACTGAAGCTTTCTTT. Using reference TRBV19 and TRBJ1-1 for the parts outside the CDR3, the full variable domain is DGGITQSPKYLFRKEGQNVTLSCEQNLNHDAMYWYRQDPGQGLRLIYYSQIVNDFQKGDIAEGYSVSREKKESFPLTVTSAQKNPTAFYLCASSTQGNTEAFFGQGTRLTVV.

The chain is built from TRBV19 and TRBJ1-2, with 8 bases lining up with TRBD1. The CDR3 contains 14 residues. In germline, CDR1 is LNHDA, CDR2 SQIVND (reference sequence). J lost 4 bases, V lost 6 bases, and 7 bases had no gene match. The DNA for the CDR3 is TGTGCCAGTAGGACGACAGGGGAATTCTATGGCTACACCTTC. Translated: CASRTTGEFYGYTF.

This clone turned up a few times. The chain joins TRBV5-1 to TRBJ2-3; 15 bases agree with TRBD2. Germline values: CDR1 SGHRS, CDR2 YFSETQ. V trimming: 3 bases; J trimming: 6 bases; junction bases outside the gene matches: 17. CDR3 length: 20 amino acids. The chain's CDR3 is CASSSLFGTSGGLFTDTQYF. CDR3 DNA: TGCGCCAGCAGCTCCTTATTCGGGACTAGCGGGGGGCTTTTTACGGATACGCAGTATTTT.

The genes are TRBV10-3 and TRBJ2-7, with a weak D call TRBD1 (5 bases). The CDR3 is 12 residues long. The germline V gene encodes CDR1 ENHRY and CDR2 SYGVKD. Trimming removed 6 bases from V and 0 bases from J, with 6 bases in between. In DNA, the CDR3 is TGTGCCATCAGGGACAACTCCTACGAGCAGTACTTC. This gives the protein CAIRDNSYEQYF.

The chain couples TRBV5-1 to TRBJ1-6, with TRBD1 identical over 9 bases. With V trimmed by 3 bases and J by 7 bases, 8 bases remained unmatched. This CDR3 contains 16 residues. CDR1 and CDR2 from the germline V gene are SGHRS and YFSETQ. The CDR3 coding sequence is TGCGCCAGCAGCTGGGGACAGGGTTATGCCAATTCACCCCTCCACTTT. It encodes CASSWGQGYANSPLHF.

This sequence joins TRBV10-3 and TRBJ2-3; the match to TRBD1 covers 7 bases. Trimming cost V 7 bases and J 7 bases; bases outside gene matches: 14. This CDR3 comprises 15 residues. From germline, CDR1 is ENHRY and CDR2 SYGVKD. Here the CDR3 reads CAITSARGSVNTQYF. CDR3 DNA: TGTGCCATCACCTCGGCCAGGGGGTCCGTTAATACGCAGTATTTT.

The CDR3 sequence: CASSLAASYEQYF. DNA for the CDR3: TGCGCCAGCAGCTTAGCGGCGTCCTACGAGCAGTACTTC. The chain links TRBV5-1 to TRBJ2-7; a weak D match, TRBD2 (5 bases). V gave up 2 bases and J gave up 1 base, with 7 bases separating them. The CDR3 is made up of 13 amino acids. Germline V gene sequence: CDR1 SGHRS, CDR2 YFSETQ.

The rearrangement uses TRBV7-9 and TRBJ1-2, with D maybe TRBD1 (6 bases). The CDR3 runs 12 residues. V was shortened by 6 bases and J by 5 bases, with 10 bases between the two germline ends. Germline V gives CDR1 SEHNR, CDR2 FQNEAQ (reference sequence). CDR3 residues: CASSWDTYGYTF. In DNA, the CDR3 is TGTGCCAGCAGTTGGGACACGTATGGCTACACCTTC. The full variable domain, rest sourced from reference TRBV7-9 and TRBJ1-2, is DTGVSQNPRHKITKRGQNVTFRCDPISEHNRLYWYRQTLGQGPEFLTYFQNEAQLEKSRLLSDRFSAERPKGSFSTLEIQRTEQGDSAMYLCASSWDTYGYTFGSGTRLTVV.

The chain joins TRBV2 to TRBJ2-1; 9 nucleotides match TRBD1. There are 14 residues in the CDR3. The germline V gene encodes CDR1 SNHLY and CDR2 FYNNEI. The ends lost 5 bases at V and 7 bases at J; junction bases unmatched: 6. The CDR3 DNA sequence: TGTGCCAGCAGTCGAGGGACAGGGTCGAATGAGCAGTTCTTC. Translation: CASSRGTGSNEQFF.

This clone was picked up a small number of times. This chain connects TRBV19 to TRBJ2-3; 11 bases match TRBD2. Germline loops: CDR1 LNHDA, CDR2 SQIVND (reference sequence). This CDR3 contains 14 residues. The V and J ends lost 7 bases and 4 bases, in that order; junction bases with no gene match: 4. As DNA, the CDR3 is TGTGCCAGTATTAGCGGGAGGGCCTCAGATACGCAGTATTTT. Encoded protein: CASISGRASDTQYF.

The gene calls are TRBV6-6 and TRBJ2-7, with D possibly being TRBD2 (5 bases). The germline V gene has CDR1 MNHNY and CDR2 SVGAGI (reference sequence). The CDR3 is 11 residues long. V was cut by 0 bases and J by 9 bases, with 6 bases left in between. The CDR3 nucleotides are TGTGCCAGCAGTTACTCAGCGGTGCAGTACTTC. Its protein is CASSYSAVQYF.

This clone was seen only a few times. This chain joins TRBV4-1 and TRBJ2-7; possibly TRBD2 for D (6 bases). Germline CDR1 MGHRA, CDR2 YSYEKL. The CDR3 runs to 16 residues. The ends were cut back, 0 bases at V and 0 bases at J, with 12 bases in the middle. In DNA, the CDR3 is TGCGCCAGCAGCCAAGATACGAGCGGGCGCTCCTACGAGCAGTACTTC. It specifies CASSQDTSGRSYEQYF.